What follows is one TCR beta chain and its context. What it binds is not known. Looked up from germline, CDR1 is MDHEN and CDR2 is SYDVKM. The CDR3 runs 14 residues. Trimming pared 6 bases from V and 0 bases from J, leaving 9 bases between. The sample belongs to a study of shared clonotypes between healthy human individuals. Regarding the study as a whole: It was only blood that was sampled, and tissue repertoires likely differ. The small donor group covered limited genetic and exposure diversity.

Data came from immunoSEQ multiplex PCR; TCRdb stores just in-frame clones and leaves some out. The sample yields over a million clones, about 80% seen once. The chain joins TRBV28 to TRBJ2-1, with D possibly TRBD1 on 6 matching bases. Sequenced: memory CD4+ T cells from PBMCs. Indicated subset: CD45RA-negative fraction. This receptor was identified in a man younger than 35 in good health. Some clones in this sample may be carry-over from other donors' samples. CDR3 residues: CASRQGYSYNEQFF. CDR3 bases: TGTGCCAGCAGACAGGGATACTCCTACAATGAGCAGTTCTTC.